There are many counts of the clone carrying this T cell receptor beta chain. A TCRbeta library incorporating unique molecular identifiers was prepared. From the PCR reads, TCRdb called clonotypes with MiXCR, one entry per CDR3 protein. The table lists about 27,000 distinct CDR3 sequences, roughly 19% of them singletons. The data derive from a study of T-cell reconstitution after alpha-beta-depleted transplantation in children. Germline V gene data show CDR1 as SGHTA and CDR2 as FQGNSA. The length of the CDR3 is 16 residues. The V and J ends lost 1 base and 4 bases respectively, with 13 bases between them.

The sequencing used PBMCs, mostly from graft donor cells, collected 60 days after TCRalphabeta/CD19-depleted stem cell transplant. V usage is TRBV7-2 and J usage is TRBJ2-2; D possibly matches TRBD1 or TRBD2 (5 bases each). The source is a male patient aged 2-9 years who had a stem cell transplant for acute lymphoblastic leukemia, so the T cells may come from the graft donor. CDR3 nucleotide sequence: TGTGCCAGCAGCTTAGTTCCGGGGCAGCGCACCGGGGAGCTGTTTTTT. Its protein is CASSLVPGQRTGELFF.